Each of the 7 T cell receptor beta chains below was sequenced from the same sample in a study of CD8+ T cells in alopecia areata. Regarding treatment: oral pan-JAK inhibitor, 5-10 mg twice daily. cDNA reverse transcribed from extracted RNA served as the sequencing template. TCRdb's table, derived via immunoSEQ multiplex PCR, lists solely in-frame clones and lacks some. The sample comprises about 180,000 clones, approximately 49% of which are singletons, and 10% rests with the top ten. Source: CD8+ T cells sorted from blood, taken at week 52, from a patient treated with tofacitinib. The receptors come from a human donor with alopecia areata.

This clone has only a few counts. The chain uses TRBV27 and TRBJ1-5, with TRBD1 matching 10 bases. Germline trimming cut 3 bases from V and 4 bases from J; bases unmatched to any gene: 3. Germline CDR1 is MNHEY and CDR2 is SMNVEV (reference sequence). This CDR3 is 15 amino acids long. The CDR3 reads CASSFLGQGNQPQHF. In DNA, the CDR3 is TGTGCCAGCAGTTTCCTGGGACAGGGGAATCAGCCCCAGCATTTT.

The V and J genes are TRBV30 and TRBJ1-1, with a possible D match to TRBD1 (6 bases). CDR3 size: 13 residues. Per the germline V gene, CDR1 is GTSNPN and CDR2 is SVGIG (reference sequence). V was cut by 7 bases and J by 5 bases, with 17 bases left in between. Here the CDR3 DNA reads TGTGCCTTCCTCGGGGGGCTATGGACTGAAGCTTTCTTT. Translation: CAFLGGLWTEAFF.

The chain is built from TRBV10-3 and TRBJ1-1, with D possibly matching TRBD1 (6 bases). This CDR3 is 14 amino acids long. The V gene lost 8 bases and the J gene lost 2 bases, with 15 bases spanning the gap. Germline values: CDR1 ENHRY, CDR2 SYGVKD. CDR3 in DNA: TGTGCCATCTCCAGAGGACAGATTAACACTGAAGCTTTCTTT. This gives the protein CAISRGQINTEAFF.

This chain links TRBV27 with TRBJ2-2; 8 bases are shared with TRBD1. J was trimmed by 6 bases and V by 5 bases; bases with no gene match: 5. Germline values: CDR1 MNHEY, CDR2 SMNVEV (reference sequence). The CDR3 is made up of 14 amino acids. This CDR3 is CASSPQTGAGELFF. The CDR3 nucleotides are TGTGCCAGCAGTCCACAGACAGGGGCCGGGGAGCTGTTTTTT.

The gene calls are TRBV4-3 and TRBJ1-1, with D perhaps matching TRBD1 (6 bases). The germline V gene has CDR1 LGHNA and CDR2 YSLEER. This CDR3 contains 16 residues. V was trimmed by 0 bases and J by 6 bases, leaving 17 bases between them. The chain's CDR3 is CASSQDVGQPNAEAFF. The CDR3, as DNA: TGCGCCAGCAGCCAAGATGTCGGACAGCCTAACGCTGAAGCTTTCTTT.

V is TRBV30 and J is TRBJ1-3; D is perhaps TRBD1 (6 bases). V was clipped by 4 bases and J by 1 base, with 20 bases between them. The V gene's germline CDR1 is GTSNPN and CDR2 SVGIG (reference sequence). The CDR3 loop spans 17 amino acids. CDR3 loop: CAWIGVPGELSGNTIYF. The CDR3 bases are TGTGCCTGGATCGGGGTGCCAGGGGAATTATCTGGAAACACCATATATTTT.

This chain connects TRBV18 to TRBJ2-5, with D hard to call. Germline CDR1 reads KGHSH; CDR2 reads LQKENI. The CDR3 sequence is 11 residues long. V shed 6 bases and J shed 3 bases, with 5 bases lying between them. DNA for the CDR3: TGTGCCAGCTCCTCGGAAGAGACCCAGTACTTC. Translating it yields CASSSEETQYF. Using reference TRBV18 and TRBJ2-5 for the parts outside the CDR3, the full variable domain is NAGVMQNPRHLVRRRGQEARLRCSPMKGHSHVYWYRQLPEEGLKFMVYLQKENIIDESGMPKERFSAEFPKEGPSILRIQQVVRGDSAAYFCASSSEETQYFGPGTRLLVL.